This is a list of T cell receptor beta chains from one sample in a study of blood T cell repertoires in COVID-19. TCRdb keeps only in-frame clones here, not all; method: immunoSEQ multiplex PCR. The table includes under 45,000 clones, just under 90% detected once. Sequenced: peripheral blood. These receptors came from a man in his forties or fifties with COVID-19, enrolled during active disease. Both conserved end residues are trimmed from each CDR3. Each record gives: V gene, J gene, CDR3 protein.

>TRBV7-9|TRBJ2-5
ASSPQVEETQY
>TRBV9|TRBJ2-7
ARGVAAAYEQY
>TRBV28|TRBJ1-5
ASSDPQTGGVNQPQH
>TRBV27|TRBJ1-5
ASSSNREGDQPQH
>TRBV4-2|TRBJ2-7
ASSQESDRVYEQY
>TRBV28|TRBJ1-5
ASSLLGGGSNQPQH
>TRBV9|TRBJ2-3
ASSVDALAGADTQY
>TRBV7-8|TRBJ2-3
ASSLTGTTPDTQY
>TRBV11-3|TRBJ2-7
ASSPDMGQNYEQY
>TRBV5-1|TRBJ2-1
ASSLVSGSNNEQF
>TRBV5-1|TRBJ2-3
ASSLERDFTDTQY
>TRBV6-5|TRBJ1-4
ASSYGSGVEKLF
>TRBV29-1|TRBJ2-1
SVRTSGGANEQF
>TRBV4-2|TRBJ1-4
ASSEGDRGLANEKLF
>TRBV11-2|TRBJ1-3
ASGRGDRGSGNTIY
>TRBV18|TRBJ2-7
ASSPTGRGLTYEQY
>TRBV18|TRBJ1-5
ASSLHEGSNQPQH
>TRBV5-1|TRBJ1-1
ASSFMTGGDTEAF
>TRBV4-1|TRBJ2-4
ASSRRTGIEAKNIQY
>TRBV7-9|TRBJ2-2
ASSPAGTGGSGELF
>TRBV6-2/TRBV6-3|TRBJ2-1
ASSYEGLGENEQF
>TRBV6-6|TRBJ1-5
ASSYQEDNQPQH
>TRBV7-8|TRBJ2-7
ASTPGLANEQY
>TRBV11-2|TRBJ1-5
ASSLEGQGPNQPQH
>TRBV24-1|TRBJ1-5
ATRGTGGNQPQH
>TRBV9|TRBJ2-3
ASTLRPSGTDTQY
>TRBV5-5|TRBJ1-1
ASSLWGENTEAF
>TRBV19|TRBJ2-3
ASEGQGVADTQY
>TRBV6-5|TRBJ1-2
ASTGGDSNYGYT
>TRBV6-5|TRBJ1-2
ASGPGDNYGYT
>TRBV10-3|TRBJ2-7
AISDEGGKRDEQY
>TRBV5-1|TRBJ1-5
ASSFTGNQPQH
>TRBV30|TRBJ1-2
AWSSTGGSGYT
>TRBV11-3|TRBJ2-4
ASSLGQTELAKNIQY
>TRBV5-6|TRBJ2-1
ASSSQGGGKYNEQF
>TRBV2|TRBJ2-1
ASTIYNEQF
>TRBV12-3/TRBV12-4|TRBJ1-1
ASRTGAEAF
>TRBV4-2|TRBJ2-3
ASSPGSWADTQY
>TRBV5-1|TRBJ1-2
ASSLDVDPNYGYT
>TRBV5-1|TRBJ2-5
ASSLNQGGGPETQY
>TRBV28|TRBJ1-1
ASSLDRGSAEAF
>TRBV9|TRBJ1-3
ASSEATGSSSGGNTIY
>TRBV9|TRBJ2-4
ASSGRTDENIQY
>TRBV28|TRBJ1-1
ASSGQGGTEAF
>TRBV5-6|TRBJ1-5
ASSLGSQPQH
>TRBV5-5|TRBJ2-7
ASSSAAGGPNEQY
>TRBV5-1|TRBJ1-3
ASSPRGGPSEGNTIY